The next 6 T cell receptor beta chains were all read from a single sample in a study of T cell changes during pregnancy in multiple sclerosis. Using immunoSEQ multiplex PCR, the repertoire was profiled, and TCRdb retains in-frame clones only, with some absent. The sample lists tens of thousands of clones; around nine tenths were seen once. This specimen was peripheral blood, taken before pregnancy. These receptors were taken from a female donor with multiple sclerosis, enrolled in a pregnancy study.

This clone was recorded a few times. The chain combines TRBV7-9 with TRBJ1-1; no firm D call. Trimming left V 1 base short and J 6 bases short, with 12 bases between. The germline gives CDR1 SEHNR, CDR2 FQNEAQ (reference sequence). The CDR3 totals 14 residues. CDR3 loop: CASSLEQVRSEAFF. The DNA of the CDR3 is TGTGCCAGCAGCTTAGAACAAGTGAGGTCTGAAGCTTTCTTT.

V gene TRBV5-6 combines with J gene TRBJ2-7; TRBD2 is a possible D gene (7 bases). CDR3 length: 16 amino acids. CDR1 SGHDT and CDR2 YYEEEE come from the germline V gene. Trimming stripped 4 bases from V and 4 bases from J, with 21 bases between. The CDR3 here is CASSPLGGGARYEQYF. The CDR3, as DNA: TGTGCCAGCAGCCCCCTGGGTGGGGGGGCGAGGTACGAGCAGTACTTC. Variable domain in full (rest from reference TRBV5-6 and TRBJ2-7): DAGVTQSPTHLIKTRGQQVTLRCSPKSGHDTVSWYQQALGQGPQFIFQYYEEEERQRGNFPDRFSGHQFPNYSSELNVNALLLGDSALYLCASSPLGGGARYEQYFGPGTRLTVT.

Here the CDR3 reads CASSSWDRGYNEQFF. Here the CDR3 DNA reads TGCGCCAGCAGCTCCTGGGACAGGGGCTACAATGAGCAGTTCTTC. The J gene is TRBJ2-1, the V gene TRBV5-1, with 10 bases identical to TRBD1. The CDR3 sequence is 15 residues long. From germline, CDR1 is SGHRS and CDR2 YFSETQ. The V gene end was trimmed by 3 bases and the J gene end by 3 bases; junction bases not matched to a gene: 3.

The V call is TRBV27, the J call TRBJ2-5; 7 nucleotides align to TRBD1. This CDR3 is 13 amino acids long. The germline gives CDR1 MNHEY, CDR2 SMNVEV (reference sequence). V dropped 2 bases and J dropped 11; count of bases not matched to a gene: 8. The CDR3, as DNA: TGTGCCAGCAGTTTACACAGGGGAACGGGGCAGTACTTC. Amino acids: CASSLHRGTGQYF.

The J gene is TRBJ2-7, the V gene TRBV6-1; tentative D call: TRBD2 (6 bases). Trimming removed 4 bases at V and 0 bases at J, with 13 bases between. The CDR3 is 15 amino acids. The germline V gene has CDR1 MNHNS and CDR2 SASEGT. CDR3 nucleotide sequence: TGTGCCAGCAGTGGGGGACTTCCAAGCTCCTACGAGCAGTACTTC. The encoded protein is CASSGGLPSSYEQYF.

The chain has TRBV7-3 and TRBJ2-7; D is perhaps TRBD2 (5 bases). Germline CDR1 is SGHTA and CDR2 is FQGTGA. The V end was cut by 5 bases, the J end by 1 base, with 12 bases between. The CDR3 covers 14 residues. CDR3 DNA: TGTGCCAGCAGCGCGAGCGGCACATCCTACGAGCAGTACTTC. Translation gives CASSASGTSYEQYF.